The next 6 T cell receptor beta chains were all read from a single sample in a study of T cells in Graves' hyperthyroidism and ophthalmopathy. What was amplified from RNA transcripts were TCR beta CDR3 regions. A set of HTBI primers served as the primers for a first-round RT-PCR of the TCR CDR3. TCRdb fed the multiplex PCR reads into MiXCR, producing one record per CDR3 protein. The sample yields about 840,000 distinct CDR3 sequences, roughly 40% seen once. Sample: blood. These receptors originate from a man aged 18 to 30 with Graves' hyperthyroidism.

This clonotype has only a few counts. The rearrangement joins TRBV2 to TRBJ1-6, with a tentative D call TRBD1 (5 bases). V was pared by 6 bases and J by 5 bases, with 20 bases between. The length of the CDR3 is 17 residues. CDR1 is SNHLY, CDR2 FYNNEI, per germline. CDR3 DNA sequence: TGTGCCAGCAGCCAAGATGGAGGGGTTTGGGATAATTCACCCCTCCACTTT. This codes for CASSQDGGVWDNSPLHF.

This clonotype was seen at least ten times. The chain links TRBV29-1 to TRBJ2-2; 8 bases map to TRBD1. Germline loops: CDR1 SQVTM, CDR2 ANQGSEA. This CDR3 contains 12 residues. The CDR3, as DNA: TGCACTGGACAGGGTAACACCGGGGAGCTGTTTTTT. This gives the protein CTGQGNTGELFF.

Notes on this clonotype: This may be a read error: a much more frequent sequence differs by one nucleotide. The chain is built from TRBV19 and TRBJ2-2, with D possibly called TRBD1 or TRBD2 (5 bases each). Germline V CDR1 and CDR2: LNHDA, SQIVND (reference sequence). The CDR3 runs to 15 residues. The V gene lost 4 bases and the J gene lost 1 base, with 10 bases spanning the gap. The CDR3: CASSTRDVNTGELFF. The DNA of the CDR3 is TGTGCCAGTAGTACCCGGGACGTGAACACCGGGGAGCTGTTTTTT.

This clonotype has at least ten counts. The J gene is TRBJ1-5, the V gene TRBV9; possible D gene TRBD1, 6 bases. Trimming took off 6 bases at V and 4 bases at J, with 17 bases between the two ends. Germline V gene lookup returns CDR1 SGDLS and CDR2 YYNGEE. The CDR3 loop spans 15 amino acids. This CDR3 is CASNPTGHLNQPQHF. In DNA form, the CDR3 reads TGTGCCAGCAACCCTACGGGACATTTGAATCAGCCCCAGCATTTT.

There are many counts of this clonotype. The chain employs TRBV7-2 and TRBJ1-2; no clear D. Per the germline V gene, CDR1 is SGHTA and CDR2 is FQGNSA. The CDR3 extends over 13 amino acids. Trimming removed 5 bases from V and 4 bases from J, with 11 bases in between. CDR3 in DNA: TGTGCCAGCAGCCCCCCGTCGATCTATGGCTACACCTTC. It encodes CASSPPSIYGYTF. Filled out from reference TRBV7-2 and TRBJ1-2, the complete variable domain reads GAGVSQSPSNKVTEKGKDVELRCDPISGHTALYWYRQSLGQGLEFLIYFQGNSAPDKSGLPSDRFSAERTGGSVSTLTIQRTQQEDSAVYLCASSPPSIYGYTFGSGTRLTVV.

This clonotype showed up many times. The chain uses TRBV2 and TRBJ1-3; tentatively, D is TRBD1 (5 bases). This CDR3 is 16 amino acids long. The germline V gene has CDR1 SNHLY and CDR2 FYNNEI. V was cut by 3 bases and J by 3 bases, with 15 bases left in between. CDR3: CASSERAGQRGNTIYF. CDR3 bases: TGTGCCAGCAGTGAGAGGGCGGGGCAGCGTGGAAACACCATATATTTT.